The 4 T cell receptor beta chains reported below all come from one sample, sequenced in a study of blood T cell repertoires in COVID-19 (dated by TCRdb to 2019 to 2021). Libraries came from the immunoSEQ multiplex PCR assay. The immuneACCESS repertoire file appears here via TCRdb, limited to in-frame rearrangements. These files lack a portion of the clones; in checked studies, under half of the deficit traces to unresolved V genes, and the cause of the others is not known. In all, the sample holds more than 130,000 clones, and about 83% of those were seen once. Together, the top ten hold roughly 4% of the sample. Material for sequencing was peripheral blood. The receptors originated from a woman aged 40 to 55 with acute or convalescent COVID-19.

The genes are TRBV6-2 or TRBV6-3 and TRBJ2-7; the match to TRBD2 covers 7 bases. Germline values: CDR1 MNHEY, CDR2 SVGEGT. Trimming at V came to 0 bases and at J to 5 bases, leaving 4 bases not matched to a gene. This CDR3 spans 14 amino acids. As DNA, the CDR3 is TGTGCCAGCAGTTACTCCCCACTAGCGAACGAGCAGTACTTC. Its protein is CASSYSPLANEQYF.

The rearrangement joins TRBV11-3 to TRBJ2-1; no clear D. The germline V and J ends were trimmed by 5 bases and 7 bases, with 12 bases remaining between them. The length of the CDR3 is 13 residues. Germline assignment: CDR1 SGHNT and CDR2 YENEEA. CDR3 protein: CASSPDEDNEQFF. Written as DNA, the CDR3 is TGTGCCAGCAGCCCCGATGAGGATAATGAGCAGTTCTTC.

The chain couples TRBV14 to TRBJ1-2; no definite D call. From germline, CDR1 is SGHDN and CDR2 FVKESK. The CDR3 covers 16 residues. Trimming took 0 bases from V and 4 from J, leaving 15 bases between them. The CDR3 DNA sequence: TGTGCCAGCAGCCAAGAAGAATTCGGCAGCGGCTATGGCTACACCTTC. Amino acid sequence: CASSQEEFGSGYGYTF.

This clone has only a few counts. This chain links TRBV7-8 with TRBJ2-7; 8 positions match TRBD2. In germline, CDR1 is SGHVS, CDR2 FQNEAQ. This CDR3 has 15 residues. V lost 2 bases and J lost 3; bases outside the gene matches: 6. CDR3 nucleotides: TGTGCCAGCAGCTTAACTAGCGGAGGCCTCTACGAGCAGTACTTC. It encodes CASSLTSGGLYEQYF.